This T cell receptor (beta chain) derives from a study of identifying expanded T cells in peripheral blood. Germline CDR1 and CDR2: MNHEY and SVGAGI. J gave up 0 bases and V 6 bases, and 5 bases lay outside the gene matches. The CDR3 extends over 15 amino acids. Repertoires were generated with immunoSEQ multiplex PCR, while TCRdb's copy carries only in-frame clones and drops some. Here the sample spans 70,000 or so clones, 75% to 90% being singletons. Study-level results: Differentially abundant clones: roughly 1.2 between replicates, 16.4 at two to three weeks, 18 to 20 at four. Across healthy donors, higher total template counts meant significantly greater two-week count variance.

Note on this clone: Antigen specificity is unknown.

Healthy donors had no documented immune events, such as infections, while sampled. The TCR originated in a person aged 18-69 years in good health. The gene calls are TRBV6-5 and TRBJ2-1; 7 bases agree with TRBD1. Material: blood. CDR3 DNA: TGTGCCAGCAGATTGTGGGACAGCTCCTACAATGAGCAGTTCTTC. Protein: CASRLWDSSYNEQFF.